A selection of T cell receptor beta chains follows, all from one sample in a study of cytotoxic CD8 clonotypes in ibrutinib-treated CLL. Repertoires were generated with immunoSEQ multiplex PCR, while TCRdb's copy carries only in-frame clones and drops some. The table shows 20,000 to 30,000 clones, with approximately 71% occurring only once. Sequenced material: PBMCs, taken after 12 months of ibrutinib treatment. All receptors derive from a human donor with chronic lymphocytic leukemia. The CDR3 runs from the conserved cysteine through the conserved F or W. A D gene is named only where the DNA matches it firmly. Expanded clones get a size class; other rows say once, few or many, or leave the size out.

v_gene	j_gene	abundance	d_gene	CDR3nt	CDR3aa
TRBV19	TRBJ1-2	.	TRBD1	TGTGCCAGTAGCACAATCGGGACAGGGGACTATGGCTACACCTTC	CASSTIGTGDYGYTF
TRBV28	TRBJ2-3	.	.	TGTGCCAGCAGATTACAAACAGATACGCAGTATTTT	CASRLQTDTQYF
TRBV2	TRBJ2-7	.	TRBD1	TGTGCCAGCAGACCGGGACAGGGCCCCTACGAGCAGTACTTC	CASRPGQGPYEQYF
TRBV6-1	TRBJ2-2	.	TRBD2	TGTGCCAGCATCCCGACTAGCGTCACCGGGGAGCTGTTTTTT	CASIPTSVTGELFF
TRBV5-1	TRBJ2-7	.	.	TGCGCCAGCACCCATGGGGGAACCTCCTACGAGCAGTACTTC	CASTHGGTSYEQYF
TRBV5-1	TRBJ1-3	few	.	TGCGCCAGCAGCAGGGGAGTAGGAAACGCCATATATTTT	CASSRGVGNAIYF
TRBV7-9	TRBJ2-7	.	.	TGTGCCAGCAGCTCCAGGGCATTTACCTACGAGCAGTACTTC	CASSSRAFTYEQYF
TRBV5-4	TRBJ2-7	.	TRBD1	TGTGCCAGCAGCTTTCAGGGGGCCGTCTACGAGCAGTACTTC	CASSFQGAVYEQYF
TRBV18	TRBJ1-4	.	.	TGTGCCAGCTCACTAGGACAGATCGGAGAAAAACTGTTTTTT	CASSLGQIGEKLFF
TRBV23-1	TRBJ1-5	.	.	TGCGCCAGCAGTCAATCGTTCGGGGCCCTCGCCAATCAGCCCCAGCATTTT	CASSQSFGALANQPQHF
TRBV15	TRBJ2-3	once	TRBD2	TGTGCCACCAGCAGTGGGACTAGCGGGGGCCTCACAGATACGCAGTATTTT	CATSSGTSGGLTDTQYF
TRBV25-1	TRBJ1-2	.	.	TGTGCCAGCAGTGAATCTGGGACCAAAAAGGGCTACACCTTC	CASSESGTKKGYTF
TRBV11-2	TRBJ1-3	.	.	TGTGCCAGCAGGACTTACACAGGGAGTTCAAGGAACACCATATATTTT	CASRTYTGSSRNTIYF
TRBV4-3	TRBJ2-7	.	.	TGCGCCAGCAGCCTCCAAGCGGGCGAGCAGTACTTC	CASSLQAGEQYF
TRBV5-5	TRBJ1-5	once	.	TGTGCCAGCAGCTTGGCCGTACAGGGAATCCAGCCCCAGCATTTT	CASSLAVQGIQPQHF
TRBV7-2	TRBJ2-1	.	TRBD2	TGTGCCAGCAGCTCCCGGCTAGCGGGGATGTTCAATGAGCAGTTCTTC	CASSSRLAGMFNEQFF
TRBV18	TRBJ2-1	.	TRBD2	TGTGCCAGCTCACTAGCGGGGGCCTACAATGAGCAGTTCTTC	CASSLAGAYNEQFF
TRBV4-1	TRBJ2-1	.	.	TGCGCCAGCAGCCAGGGTTGGGGGGATTCCTACAATGAGCAGTTCTTC	CASSQGWGDSYNEQFF
TRBV11-3	TRBJ1-1	.	TRBD1	TGTGCCAGCAGCTTAGAAACTCCCGGACAGGGCCCTGAAGCTTTCTTT	CASSLETPGQGPEAFF
TRBV21-1	TRBJ1-2	.	.	TGTGCCAGCATCTCGGGGACAGGGGGCGCGGGGGACTATGGCTACACCTTC	CASISGTGGAGDYGYTF
TRBV11-2	TRBJ2-1	.	TRBD2	TGTGCCAGCAGCTTAGGGGACTACTATGAGCAGTTCTTC	CASSLGDYYEQFF
TRBV11-2	TRBJ2-1	.	TRBD1	TGTGCCAGCAGCTCGCGCCCACAGGGGGTTTACAATGAGCAGTTCTTC	CASSSRPQGVYNEQFF
TRBV2	TRBJ1-4	.	.	TGTGCCAGCCGCTTGCAGGGTGTGGGGGAACTGTTTTTT	CASRLQGVGELFF
TRBV30	TRBJ1-1	.	.	TGTGCCTGGTCTCACAGGGTATCGACTGAAGCTTTCTTT	CAWSHRVSTEAFF
TRBV4-1	TRBJ1-4	few	.	TGCGCCAGCAGCCTCTTTTCAGGGGTTGGTGAAAAACTGTTTTTT	CASSLFSGVGEKLFF
TRBV19	TRBJ1-3	.	.	TGTGCCAGTAAGTGGAGGGCGACTGGAAACACCATATATTTT	CASKWRATGNTIYF
TRBV4-2	TRBJ1-6	.	.	TGTGCCAGCAGCCAGGCGTTGACCCAGGGGAAACCCCTCCACTTT	CASSQALTQGKPLHF
TRBV18	TRBJ1-3	.	.	TGTGCCAGCTCACCGCCTGCTCCGGGGACTGGAAACACCATATATTTT	CASSPPAPGTGNTIYF
TRBV28	TRBJ1-2	.	.	TGTGCCAGCGGCCACCCGGCCCCCAACTATGGCTACACCTTC	CASGHPAPNYGYTF
TRBV5-1	TRBJ2-1	.	.	TGCGCCAGCAGCTTGGGTTTTCGGGGTAGGCGAGTCGGGAATGAGCAGTTCTTC	CASSLGFRGRRVGNEQFF
TRBV5-1	TRBJ1-1	.	TRBD1	TGCGCCAGCAGCTTGGTTCAGGGGGGGAACACTGAAGCTTTCTTT	CASSLVQGGNTEAFF
TRBV18	TRBJ1-2	few	.	TGTGCCAGCTCACCGGGGCAGGACTATGGCTACACCTTC	CASSPGQDYGYTF